This passage covers 19 T cell receptor beta chains from one sample sequenced in a study of T cell repertoires in cytomegalovirus infection. TCRdb redid the calling of the reads with MiXCR, one entry per CDR3 protein. The sample lists fewer than 300,000 distinct CDR3 sequences; about 23% were seen once. The sample comprised PBMCs. These receptors were taken from a human donor in good health (CMV status not recorded). Some clones in this sample may be carry-over from other donors' samples.

At least ten counts were recorded for this clonotype. J is TRBJ2-7 and V is TRBV7-2; D tentatively reads TRBD1 or TRBD2 (6 bases each). The CDR3 sequence is 15 residues long. V was trimmed by 5 bases and J by 5 bases, leaving 19 bases between them. In germline, CDR1 is SGHTA, CDR2 FQGNSA. The CDR3 is CASSRFAGHFDEQYF. In DNA form, the CDR3 reads TGTGCCAGCAGCCGTTTTGCGGGACATTTCGACGAGCAGTACTTC.

In this sample, this clonotype turned up a few times. V gene TRBV18 combines with J gene TRBJ2-7, with D possibly matching TRBD2 (6 bases). Deletions cut 5 bases from V and 0 bases from J, with 8 bases between. CDR1 and CDR2 from the germline V gene are KGHSH and LQKENI. The CDR3 has 13 residues. As DNA, the CDR3 is TGTGCCAGCTCAGGGACTTTCTCCTACGAGCAGTACTTC. Residues: CASSGTFSYEQYF.

The rearrangement uses TRBV6-5 and TRBJ1-4; maybe TRBD1 (5 bases). The CDR3 is made up of 13 amino acids. Germline V gene data show CDR1 as MNHEY and CDR2 as SVGAGI. V was shortened by 5 bases and J by 4 bases, with 8 bases between the two germline ends. The CDR3 sequence is CASSNRYNEKLFF. CDR3 coding DNA: TGTGCCAGCAGTAACAGGTATAATGAAAAACTGTTTTTT.

The genes are TRBV7-2 and TRBJ1-4; D ambiguous. V lost 5 bases, J lost 2 bases, and 12 bases lay in between. Germline V gives CDR1 SGHTA, CDR2 FQGNSA. The CDR3 length is 15 residues. CDR3 sequence (DNA): TGTGCCAGCAGCGGCTCCGGGTTTACTAATGAAAAACTGTTTTTT. Translation gives CASSGSGFTNEKLFF.

This clonotype was counted ten times or more. The V and J genes are TRBV7-2 and TRBJ2-5; no definite D call. The germline CDR1 and CDR2 sequences are SGHTA and FQGNSA. The ends were cut back, 0 bases at V and 5 bases at J, with 10 bases in the middle. The CDR3 contains 14 residues. CDR3 protein: CASSLAAQRETQYF. The CDR3 coding sequence is TGTGCCAGCAGCTTAGCTGCCCAGAGGGAGACCCAGTACTTC.

The genes are TRBV12-3 or TRBV12-4 and TRBJ2-7; D possibly matches TRBD1 or TRBD2 (5 bases each). Trimming removed 5 bases from V and 2 bases from J, with 10 bases in between. The CDR3 spans 13 residues. This CDR3 is CASSLGPPYEQYF. CDR3 in DNA: TGTGCCAGCAGTCTGGGACCGCCCTACGAGCAGTACTTC.

This clonotype was counted only a few times. The genes are TRBV5-1 and TRBJ1-4; 7 bases agree with TRBD1. The ends lost 2 bases at V and 6 bases at J; junction bases unmatched: 10. The CDR3 loop spans 16 amino acids. The germline V gene has CDR1 SGHRS and CDR2 YFSETQ. The CDR3 DNA reads TGCGCCAGCAGCTTAAGACAGGGAGGACAACATGAAAAACTGTTTTTT. Translation: CASSLRQGGQHEKLFF.

This chain joins TRBV29-1 and TRBJ2-3; D tentatively fits TRBD1 or TRBD2 (5 bases each). The germline V gene encodes CDR1 SQVTM and CDR2 ANQGSEA. The CDR3 is 14 residues long. The V and J ends lost 7 bases and 1 base respectively, with 15 bases between them. CDR3 amino acids: CSAAPGTGTDTQYF. DNA of the CDR3: TGCAGCGCTGCTCCCGGGACCGGCACAGATACGCAGTATTTT.

The rearrangement joins TRBV20-1 to TRBJ2-3; 11 bases line up with TRBD2. This CDR3 region has 14 residues. The V gene's germline CDR1 is DFQATT and CDR2 SNEGSKA (reference sequence). J lost 6 bases, V lost 3 bases, and 5 bases had no gene match. The CDR3 loop is CSASLTSGGDTQYF. The CDR3 coding sequence is TGCAGTGCTAGCCTCACTAGCGGGGGCGATACGCAGTATTTT.

There are many counts of this clonotype. V usage is TRBV7-2 and J usage is TRBJ2-1, with 11 positions matching TRBD2. The germline CDR1 and CDR2 sequences are SGHTA and FQGNSA. The CDR3 runs to 15 residues. V was pared by 5 bases and J by 2 bases, with 2 bases of the junction left unmatched. CDR3 DNA: TGTGCCAGCAGCGGGACTAGCGGAACCTACAATGAGCAGTTCTTC. It yields the protein CASSGTSGTYNEQFF.

This clonotype was recorded once. V usage is TRBV5-1 and J usage is TRBJ2-1; 12 bases are a match to TRBD2. The V segment lost 4 bases and the J segment 8 bases; nucleotides outside the gene matches: 7. The CDR3 length is 15 residues. Germline CDR1 reads SGHRS; CDR2 reads YFSETQ. The CDR3 loop reads CASSLGLAGIDEQFF. Written as DNA, the CDR3 is TGCGCCAGCAGCCTCGGACTAGCGGGAATCGATGAGCAGTTCTTC.

DNA for the CDR3: TGTGCCAGCAGGTGGTTCAATGAGCAGTTCTTC. Its protein is CASRWFNEQFF. V is TRBV6-2 or TRBV6-3 and J is TRBJ2-1; D call uncertain. Germline V lookup: CDR1 MNHEY, CDR2 SVGEGT. The CDR3 extends over 11 amino acids. Deletions cut 6 bases from V and 6 bases from J, with 6 bases between.

The V gene is TRBV28, the J gene TRBJ2-3; tentative D call: TRBD1 (5 bases). The ends were cut back, 7 bases at V and 6 bases at J, with 11 bases in the middle. Germline CDR1 MDHEN, CDR2 SYDVKM. The CDR3 contains 12 residues. CDR3: CASTVQGDTQYF. The DNA for the CDR3 is TGTGCCAGCACCGTGCAGGGTGATACGCAGTATTTT.

V usage is TRBV2 and J usage is TRBJ2-7; TRBD1 matches at 7 bases. Germline V gene data show CDR1 as SNHLY and CDR2 as FYNNEI. The CDR3 contains 13 residues. The J segment lost 8 bases and the V segment lost 0 bases, leaving 4 bases of the junction unmatched. CDR3 nucleotides: TGTGCCAGCAGTGAAGCGCGACAGGGCAAGCAGTACTTC. It specifies CASSEARQGKQYF.

The chain links TRBV27 to TRBJ2-7; the D call may be TRBD1 or TRBD2 (5 bases each). The germline gives CDR1 MNHEY, CDR2 SMNVEV (reference sequence). Trimming pared 5 bases from V and 4 bases from J, leaving 18 bases between. The CDR3 consists of 15 residues. The CDR3: CASSTKGPPFYEQYF. Written as DNA, the CDR3 is TGTGCCAGCAGTACGAAGGGACCACCTTTTTACGAGCAGTACTTC.

The sample holds a few counts of this clonotype. V and J are TRBV28 and TRBJ2-7; D call uncertain. This CDR3 has 15 residues. V dropped 3 bases and J dropped 0 bases, with 12 bases sitting between them. Germline CDR1 and CDR2: MDHEN and SYDVKM. This CDR3 is CASSFQGSDSYEQYF. The CDR3 nucleotides are TGTGCCAGCAGTTTCCAAGGAAGTGACTCCTACGAGCAGTACTTC.

This clonotype was counted only a few times. V and J are TRBV6-5 and TRBJ2-7; D unclear. Trimming left V 6 bases short and J 6 bases short, with 15 bases between. CDR1 is MNHEY, CDR2 SVGAGI, per germline. This CDR3 region has 13 residues. The CDR3 DNA reads TGTGCCAGCAGCGACCTAACAAGTCCCGAGCAGTACTTC. Translating gives CASSDLTSPEQYF.

In this sample, this clonotype turned up many times. The chain carries TRBV7-2 and TRBJ1-1; 7 positions agree with TRBD1. The germline V gene has CDR1 SGHTA and CDR2 FQGNSA. With V trimmed by 8 bases and J by 8 bases, 11 bases remained unmatched. The CDR3 has 13 residues. CDR3 sequence reads: CASLTGVHTEAFF. The DNA of the CDR3 is TGTGCCAGCCTCACAGGGGTCCATACGGAAGCTTTCTTT.

Only a few counts were recorded for this clonotype. The J gene is TRBJ1-2, the V gene TRBV28; the D gene is possibly TRBD1 (5 bases). Trimming removed 4 bases at V and 8 bases at J, with 14 bases between. This CDR3 spans 13 amino acids. The germline CDR1 and CDR2 sequences are MDHEN and SYDVKM. The CDR3 nucleotides read TGTGCCAGCAGTTCAAACAGGTTCGGAGGCTACACCTTC. This sequence encodes CASSSNRFGGYTF.